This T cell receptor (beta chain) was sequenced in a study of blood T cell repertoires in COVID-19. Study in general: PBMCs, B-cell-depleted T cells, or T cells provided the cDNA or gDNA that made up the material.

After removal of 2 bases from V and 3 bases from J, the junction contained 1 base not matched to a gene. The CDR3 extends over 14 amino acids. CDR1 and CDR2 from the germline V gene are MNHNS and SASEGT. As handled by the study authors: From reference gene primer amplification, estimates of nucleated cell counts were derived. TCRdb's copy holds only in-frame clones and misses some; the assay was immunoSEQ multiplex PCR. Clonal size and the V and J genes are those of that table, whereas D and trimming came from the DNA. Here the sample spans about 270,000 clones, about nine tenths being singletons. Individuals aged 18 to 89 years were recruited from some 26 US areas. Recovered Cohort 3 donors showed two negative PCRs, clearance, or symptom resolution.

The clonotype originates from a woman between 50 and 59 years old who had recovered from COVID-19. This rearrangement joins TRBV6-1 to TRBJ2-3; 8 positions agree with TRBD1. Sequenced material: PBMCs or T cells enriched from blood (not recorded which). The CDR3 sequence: CASSETGGTDTQYF. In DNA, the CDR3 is TGTGCCAGCAGTGAAACAGGGGGTACAGATACGCAGTATTTT.